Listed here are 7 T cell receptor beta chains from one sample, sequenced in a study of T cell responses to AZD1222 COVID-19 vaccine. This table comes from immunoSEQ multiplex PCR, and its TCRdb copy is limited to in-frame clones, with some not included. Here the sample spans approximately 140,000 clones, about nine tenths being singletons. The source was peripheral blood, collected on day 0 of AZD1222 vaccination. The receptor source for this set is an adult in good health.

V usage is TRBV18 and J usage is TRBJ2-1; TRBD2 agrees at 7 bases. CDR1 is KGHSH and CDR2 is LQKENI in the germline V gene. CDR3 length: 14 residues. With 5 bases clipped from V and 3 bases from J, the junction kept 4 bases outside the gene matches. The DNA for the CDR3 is TGTGCCAGCTCATCCGCTAGCGGCTACAATGAGCAGTTCTTC. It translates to CASSSASGYNEQFF.

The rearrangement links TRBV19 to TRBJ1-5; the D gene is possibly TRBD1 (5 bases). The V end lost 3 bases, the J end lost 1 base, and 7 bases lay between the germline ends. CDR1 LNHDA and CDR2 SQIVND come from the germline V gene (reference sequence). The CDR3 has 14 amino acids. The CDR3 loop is CASSIGGSNQPQHF. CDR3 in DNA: TGTGCCAGTAGTATTGGGGGAAGCAATCAGCCCCAGCATTTT.

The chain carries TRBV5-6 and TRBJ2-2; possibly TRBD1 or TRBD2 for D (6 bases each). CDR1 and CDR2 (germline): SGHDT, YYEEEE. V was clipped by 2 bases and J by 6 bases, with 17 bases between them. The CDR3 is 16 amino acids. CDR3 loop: CASSFMGGEDPGELFF. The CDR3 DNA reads TGTGCCAGCAGCTTTATGGGGGGCGAGGATCCCGGGGAGCTGTTTTTT.

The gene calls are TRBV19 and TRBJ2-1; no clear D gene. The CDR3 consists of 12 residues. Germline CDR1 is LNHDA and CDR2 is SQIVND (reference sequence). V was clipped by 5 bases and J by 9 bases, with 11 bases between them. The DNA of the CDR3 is TGTGCCAGTAGTCTCTTATCTCGTGAGCAGTTCTTC. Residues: CASSLLSREQFF.

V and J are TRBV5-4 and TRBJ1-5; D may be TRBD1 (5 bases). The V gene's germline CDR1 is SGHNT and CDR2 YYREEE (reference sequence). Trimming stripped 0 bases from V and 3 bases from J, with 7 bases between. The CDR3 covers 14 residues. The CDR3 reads CASSLAGTNQPQHF. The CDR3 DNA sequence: TGTGCCAGCAGCTTGGCCGGGACCAATCAGCCCCAGCATTTT.

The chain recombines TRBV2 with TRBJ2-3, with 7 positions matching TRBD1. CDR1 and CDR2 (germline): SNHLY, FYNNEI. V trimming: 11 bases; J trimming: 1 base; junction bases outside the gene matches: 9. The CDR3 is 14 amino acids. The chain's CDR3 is CASQTGPGTDTQYF. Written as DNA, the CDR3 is TGTGCCTCCCAGACAGGGCCCGGCACAGATACGCAGTATTTT.

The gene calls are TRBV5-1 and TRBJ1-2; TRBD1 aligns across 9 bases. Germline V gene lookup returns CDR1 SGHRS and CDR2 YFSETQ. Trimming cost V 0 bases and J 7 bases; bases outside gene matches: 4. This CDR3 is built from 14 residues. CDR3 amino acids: CASSLGQGEVGYTF. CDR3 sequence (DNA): TGCGCCAGCAGCTTGGGACAGGGGGAGGTTGGCTACACCTTC. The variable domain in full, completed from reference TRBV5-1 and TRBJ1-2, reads KAGVTQTPRYLIKTRGQQVTLSCSPISGHRSVSWYQQTPGQGLQFLFEYFSETQRNKGNFPGRFSGRQFSNSRSEMNVSTLELGDSALYLCASSLGQGEVGYTFGSGTRLTVV.